The 25 T cell receptor beta chains below were found in one sample sequenced in a study of vaccination effects on CD4 cells after COVID-19. Peptide-pool stimulation followed by sequencing identified expanded antigen-specific CD4+ clonotypes in the ViraFEST assay. Upon completion of 10 days in culture, CD4+ T cells were isolated. From March to December 2020, the person had a SARS-CoV-2 infection that was confirmed by PCR. Either the BNT162b2 or mRNA-1273 vaccine was given to participants in two doses. This table comes from immunoSEQ multiplex PCR, and its TCRdb copy is limited to in-frame clones, with some not included. The sample includes 13,000 to 15,000 clones, 80% seen only once; the top ten take under 20%. These receptors have no known antigen. Here the sequenced sample was CD4+ T cells from PBMCs cultured with SARS-CoV-2 spike peptides, taken after COVID-19 vaccination. The source of these receptors is a human donor who had a prior SARS-CoV-2 infection.

The chain couples TRBV5-4 to TRBJ2-3; no definite D call. This CDR3 is 15 amino acids long. CDR1 and CDR2 from the germline V gene are SGHNT and YYREEE (reference sequence). The ends were cut back, 3 bases at V and 2 bases at J, with 13 bases in the middle. CDR3 nucleotides: TGTGCCAGCAGCTCAACGGCCCGGACCACAGATACGCAGTATTTT. Translation gives CASSSTARTTDTQYF.

The chain carries TRBV7-8 and TRBJ2-7; 8 bases fit TRBD1. There are 15 residues in the CDR3. The germline gives CDR1 SGHVS, CDR2 FQNEAQ. V lost 0 bases and J lost 4; bases outside the gene matches: 5. CDR3 DNA: TGTGCCAGCAGCTTAGCTCCCAGGGGGCATTACGAGCAGTACTTC. It specifies CASSLAPRGHYEQYF.

The chain carries TRBV5-4 and TRBJ1-1, with a possible D match to TRBD1 (6 bases). The CDR3 totals 14 residues. V was trimmed by 2 bases and J by 0 bases, leaving 8 bases between them. The germline V gene encodes CDR1 SGHNT and CDR2 YYREEE (reference sequence). The CDR3 protein is CASSFAGVNTEAFF. In DNA form, the CDR3 reads TGTGCCAGCAGCTTTGCAGGGGTGAACACTGAAGCTTTCTTT.

This clone has a handful of counts. The rearrangement links TRBV2 to TRBJ2-7; D is ambiguous. Germline CDR1 SNHLY, CDR2 FYNNEI. This CDR3 has 13 amino acids. V gave up 5 bases and J gave up 2 bases, with 10 bases separating them. CDR3 sequence reads: CASSYPVTYEQYF. CDR3 nucleotide sequence: TGTGCCAGCAGTTACCCCGTTACCTACGAGCAGTACTTC.

The chain recombines TRBV19 with TRBJ2-3, with 11 bases aligning to TRBD2. V dropped 6 bases and J dropped 4; count of bases not matched to a gene: 3. CDR1 is LNHDA, CDR2 SQIVND, per germline (reference sequence). CDR3 size: 14 residues. Here the CDR3 DNA reads TGTGCCAGTAGCACTAGCGGGGGACCAGATACGCAGTATTTT. It translates to CASSTSGGPDTQYF.

This clone is categorized as large. The chain combines TRBV10-3 with TRBJ2-2, with 7 nucleotides matching TRBD2. This CDR3 comprises 16 residues. J lost 1 base, V lost 6 bases, and 8 bases had no gene match. Germline assignment: CDR1 ENHRY and CDR2 SYGVKD. CDR3 amino acids: CAISPLASKNTGELFF. The CDR3 DNA is TGTGCCATCAGCCCACTAGCGTCGAAGAACACCGGGGAGCTGTTTTTT.

This chain joins TRBV14 and TRBJ2-5; D uncertain. The V and J ends lost 0 bases and 5 bases respectively, with 13 bases between them. The CDR3 has 15 amino acids. The germline gives CDR1 SGHDN, CDR2 FVKESK. CDR3 sequence: CASSQEFSGWETQYF. The DNA of the CDR3 is TGTGCCAGCAGCCAAGAGTTTTCCGGGTGGGAGACCCAGTACTTC.

The gene calls are TRBV12-3 or TRBV12-4 and TRBJ1-5; D ambiguous. The CDR3 is made up of 13 amino acids. Trimming removed 3 bases from V and 8 bases from J, with 11 bases in between. CDR3 nucleotide sequence: TGTGCCAGCAGTTTGTCTCGTCCGGAGCCCCAGCATTTT. As protein: CASSLSRPEPQHF.

This clone was seen once. A read error may produce the germline difference seen at one junction end. This sequence joins TRBV12-3 or TRBV12-4 and TRBJ2-7; 8 nucleotides line up with TRBD2. The CDR3 sequence is 12 residues long. The CDR3 reads CASSLGAGLAGF. As DNA, the CDR3 is TGTGCCAGCAGTTTAGGGGCGGGGCTAGCGGGCTTC.

This clone has just a few counts. V is TRBV28 and J is TRBJ2-7; D is possibly TRBD1 or TRBD2 (6 bases each). Trimming removed 2 bases from V and 5 bases from J, with 16 bases in between. Germline-derived CDR1 and CDR2 are MDHEN and SYDVKM. This CDR3 is built from 15 residues. The CDR3 DNA is TGTGCCAGCAGTTTAGGAGGGGGAGGTTCAAACGAGCAGTACTTC. Residues: CASSLGGGGSNEQYF.

The chain combines TRBV9 with TRBJ1-1; D unresolved. CDR1 is SGDLS, CDR2 YYNGEE, per germline. This CDR3 has 15 residues. Trimming took 1 base from V and 1 from J, leaving 11 bases between them. This chain's CDR3 is CASSVRPTGNTEAFF. As DNA, the CDR3 is TGTGCCAGCAGCGTAAGACCCACGGGGAACACTGAAGCTTTCTTT.

This chain links TRBV2 with TRBJ1-4, with unresolved D. Deletions cut 7 bases from V and 5 bases from J, with 14 bases between. Looked up from germline, CDR1 is SNHLY and CDR2 is FYNNEI. There are 14 residues in the CDR3. CDR3 coding DNA: TGTGCCAGCAACCGGGAACCCTCCAATGAAAAACTGTTTTTT. The encoded protein is CASNREPSNEKLFF.

The sample holds one count of this clone. The chain carries TRBV3-1 (or the pseudogene TRBV3-2) and TRBJ2-1; D is uncertain. The germline gives CDR1 LGHDT, CDR2 YNNKEL (reference sequence). This CDR3 has 14 residues. V lost 4 bases and J 5 bases, leaving 12 bases between the germline ends. CDR3 bases: TGTGCCAGCAGCCTCTCAGTGTCAAACAATGAGCAGTTCTTC. It specifies CASSLSVSNNEQFF.

V usage is TRBV5-6 and J usage is TRBJ1-5, with 7 bases fitting TRBD1. Germline values: CDR1 SGHDT, CDR2 YYEEEE. The CDR3 is 15 residues long. Trimming took 3 bases from V and 3 from J; bases not matched to a gene: 6. The CDR3: CASSSRDSLNQPQHF. The CDR3 DNA sequence: TGTGCCAGCAGCTCCCGGGACAGCCTCAATCAGCCCCAGCATTTT.

V is TRBV12-2 and J is TRBJ2-2; the table's D call of TRBD2 was not tested on the DNA. TRBV12-2 is described as a pseudogene. CDR3 length: 17 amino acids. The CDR3 sequence is CASRPKVQLLNTGELFF. The DNA of the CDR3 is TGTGCAAGTCGCCCCAAGGTGCAGTTACTAAACACCGGGGAGCTGTTTTTT.

The J gene is TRBJ2-7, the V gene TRBV29-1; 8 nucleotides line up with TRBD2. Germline V gene data show CDR1 as SQVTM and CDR2 as ANQGSEA. The V gene end was trimmed by 4 bases and the J gene end by 4 bases; junction bases not matched to a gene: 0. The CDR3 extends over 11 amino acids. In nucleotides, the CDR3 is TGCAGCGTTGGCGGGGGGTACGAGCAGTACTTC. Its protein product is CSVGGGYEQYF.

This chain connects TRBV11-3 to TRBJ2-5, with D possibly being TRBD1 or TRBD2 (6 bases each). This CDR3 comprises 17 residues. Trimming shortened V by 0 bases and J by 5 bases, and 19 bases separated the two germline ends. In germline, CDR1 is SGHNT, CDR2 YENEEA. The CDR3 protein is CASSLDWPRGRRETQYF. CDR3 sequence (DNA): TGTGCCAGCAGCTTAGATTGGCCCCGGGGGCGCAGGGAGACCCAGTACTTC. Full variable domain (missing parts from reference TRBV11-3 and TRBJ2-5): EAGVVQSPRYKIIEKKQPVAFWCNPISGHNTLYWYLQNLGQGPELLIRYENEEAVDDSQLPKDRFSAERLKGVDSTLKIQPAELGDSAVYLCASSLDWPRGRRETQYFGPGTRLLVL.

A single count supports this clone. The rearrangement links TRBV3-1 (or the pseudogene TRBV3-2) to TRBJ1-2; TRBD1 might be the D (5 bases). The germline gives CDR1 LGHDT, CDR2 YNNKEL (reference sequence). V shed 1 base and J shed 4 bases, with 16 bases lying between them. The CDR3 spans 16 residues. The CDR3 sequence is CASSQGPQVTVYGYTF. The CDR3, as DNA: TGTGCCAGCAGCCAAGGCCCACAGGTTACTGTCTATGGCTACACCTTC.

This rearrangement joins TRBV3-1 (or the pseudogene TRBV3-2) to TRBJ2-5; 7 bases line up with TRBD2. The CDR3 totals 16 residues. Germline V gene sequence: CDR1 LGHDT, CDR2 YNNKEL (reference sequence). V lost 1 base, J lost 5 bases, and 10 bases stayed unmatched. CDR3 protein: CASSQGNAGVMETQYF. CDR3 coding DNA: TGTGCCAGCAGCCAAGGAAATGCGGGAGTGATGGAGACCCAGTACTTC.

In DNA form, the CDR3 reads TGCGCCAGCAGCTTGGGGGGCCTAATAGCCGCAGATACGCAGTATTTT. Translated, it gives CASSLGGLIAADTQYF. The chain has TRBV5-1 and TRBJ2-3; weak D call: TRBD1 (5 bases). Germline loops: CDR1 SGHRS, CDR2 YFSETQ. The CDR3 sequence is 16 residues long. V lost 0 bases, J lost 4 bases, and 15 bases lay in between.

V is TRBV30 and J is TRBJ2-7; 9 nucleotides agree with TRBD1. The CDR3 length is 11 residues. Per germline, CDR1 GTSNPN and CDR2 SVGIG (reference sequence). The CDR3 DNA sequence: TGTGCAACGGGACAGGGCCTCGAGCAGTACTTC. Translating gives CATGQGLEQYF.

This rearrangement joins TRBV7-9 to TRBJ2-4, with 8 bases identical to TRBD2. This CDR3 region has 15 residues. The trim removed 4 bases at V and 6 bases at J, leaving 8 bases unmatched. The germline V gene encodes CDR1 SEHNR and CDR2 FQNEAQ (reference sequence). The DNA of the CDR3 is TGTGCCAGCAGCTACAAAGACGGACTAGCAAACATTCAGTACTTC. Its protein product is CASSYKDGLANIQYF.

The rearrangement joins TRBV25-1 to TRBJ1-2; TRBD1 aligns across 9 bases. Trimming took 3 bases from V and 4 from J; bases not matched to a gene: 9. The germline V gene encodes CDR1 MGHDK and CDR2 SYGVNS. The length of the CDR3 is 16 residues. CDR3 in DNA: TGTGCCAGCAGTGATATAACGACAGGGGGAGTCTATGGCTACACCTTC. It yields the protein CASSDITTGGVYGYTF.

J is TRBJ1-6 and V is TRBV5-8, with no clear D. Germline loops: CDR1 SGHTS, CDR2 YDEGEE. The germline V and J ends were trimmed by 2 bases and 7 bases, with 7 bases remaining between them. The CDR3 is made up of 13 amino acids. This CDR3 is CASSLSRNSPLHF. The CDR3 DNA follows: TGTGCCAGCAGCTTATCGAGGAATTCACCCCTCCACTTT.

The gene calls are TRBV19 and TRBJ2-3; the match to TRBD2 covers 8 bases. V was clipped by 9 bases and J by 2 bases; unmatched bases: 7. The CDR3 is made up of 14 amino acids. Looked up from germline, CDR1 is LNHDA and CDR2 is SQIVND (reference sequence). CDR3 protein: CASQLADHTDTQYF. In DNA form, the CDR3 reads TGTGCCAGCCAACTAGCGGACCACACAGATACGCAGTATTTT.